The 17 T cell receptor beta chains listed next were all sequenced from one sample in a study of tumor and adjacent non-tumor tissue in lung cancer. A modified ARM-PCR protocol with three rounds of nested PCR amplified TCRbeta. TCRdb used MiXCR to reprocess the multiplex PCR reads, holding one entry per CDR3 protein. The sample comprises about 100,000 distinct CDR3 sequences, approximately 60% of which are singletons, and 15% to 20% rests with the top ten. No cell sorting was done before RNA was extracted from the tissue. More than 3 cm separated this lung sample from the edge of the tumor. The sequencing sample was made of distant non-tumor lung tissue. Receptors were obtained from a man aged 25-45 years with non-small cell lung cancer.

As concerns this clonotype: Likely a read error: the CDR3 ends without its conserved phenylalanine or tryptophan. V is TRBV29-1 and J is TRBJ2-7; possibly TRBD1 or TRBD2 for D (5 bases each). This CDR3 comprises 13 residues. Germline-derived CDR1 and CDR2 are SQVTM and ANQGSEA. The CDR3 DNA is TGCAGCGTACGGGGCCTCCTTACCTACGGGCAGTACTTA. It yields the protein CSVRGLLTYGQYL.

At least ten counts were recorded for this clonotype. V and J are TRBV6-2 or TRBV6-3 and TRBJ2-7; 10 positions agree with TRBD2. The CDR3 runs to 15 residues. V lost 5 bases to trimming and J lost 1 base; unmatched junction nucleotides: 5. CDR1 MNHEY and CDR2 SVGEGT come from the germline V gene. CDR3 sequence reads: CASSRIAGGSYEQYF. Here the CDR3 DNA reads TGTGCCAGCAGTCGGATAGCGGGGGGATCCTACGAGCAGTACTTC.

DNA for the CDR3: TGTGCCAGCAGCGGGACTAGCGGGAGGTACAATGAGCAGTTCTTC. Translated: CASSGTSGRYNEQFF. The genes are TRBV7-3 and TRBJ2-1, with TRBD2 matching 15 bases. The germline gives CDR1 SGHTA, CDR2 FQGTGA. V shed 5 bases, J shed 4 bases, and the junction held 0 bases outside the gene matches. This CDR3 is 15 amino acids long.

On this clonotype: The junction and the germline gene differ at one end; a read error may be behind it. The gene calls are TRBV20-1 and TRBJ2-5; possibly TRBD1 for D (6 bases). The CDR3 totals 14 residues. Germline-derived CDR1 and CDR2 are DFQATT and SNEGSKA (reference sequence). CDR3 nucleotides: TGCAGTGCTAGGATGGGGGCGGCCCAAGAGAGCCAGTACTTC. This gives the protein CSARMGAAQESQYF.

As for this clonotype: At one boundary the junction diverges from the germline segment, which might be a read error. The chain links TRBV11-1 to TRBJ2-6, with D possibly called TRBD1 or TRBD2 (5 bases each). This CDR3 has 15 residues. The germline V gene encodes CDR1 SGHAT and CDR2 FQDESV (reference sequence). This chain's CDR3 is CASSERLSGTNVLNF. The DNA for the CDR3 is TGTGCCAGCAGTGAAAGGCTCTCTGGGACCAACGTCCTGAATTTT.

Concerning this clonotype itself: A much larger clone is a single base away; this may be a read error. The rearrangement uses TRBV6-2 or TRBV6-3 and TRBJ2-1; 7 nucleotides align to TRBD1. This CDR3 is built from 14 residues. The germline CDR1 and CDR2 sequences are MNHEY and SVGEGT. The CDR3 spells CASRQTGSSNEHFF. The DNA for the CDR3 is TGTGCCAGCAGGCAGACAGGGTCTTCCAATGAGCACTTCTTC.

This clonotype was counted many times. The chain combines TRBV6-6 with TRBJ1-5; weak D call: TRBD1 (5 bases). Looked up from germline, CDR1 is MNHNY and CDR2 is SVGAGI (reference sequence). CDR3 size: 15 residues. Trimming removed 6 bases at V and 0 bases at J, with 12 bases between. CDR3: CASSPSGSSNQPQHF. In DNA form, the CDR3 reads TGTGCCAGCAGCCCCTCAGGGAGTAGCAATCAGCCCCAGCATTTT.

This rearrangement joins TRBV29-1 to TRBJ2-5, with D hard to call. Germline CDR1 SQVTM, CDR2 ANQGSEA. The CDR3 covers 13 residues. Trimming removed 6 bases at V and 9 bases at J, with 20 bases between. CDR3 DNA: TGCAGCGTCAGCAGGCCGTCCGGAAGGGCCCAGTACTTC. Protein: CSVSRPSGRAQYF.

Details on this clonotype: A read error may be the cause here, since a much bigger clone is one base away. The chain employs TRBV20-1 and TRBJ2-1; 7 positions agree with TRBD2. CDR1 is DFQATT, CDR2 SNEGSKA, per germline (reference sequence). The CDR3 sequence is 14 residues long. Unmatched junction bases numbered 15, after V lost 7 bases and J lost 9 bases. In DNA form, the CDR3 reads TGCAGTGTTAGTTCGGTCGGGGGGATTGGTGAGCAGTTCTTC. Encoded protein: CSVSSVGGIGEQFF.

On this clonotype itself: A read error may produce the germline difference seen at one junction end. The V gene is TRBV4-3, the J gene TRBJ2-1; no reliable D call. The CDR3 runs to 13 residues. Looked up from germline, CDR1 is LGHNA and CDR2 is YSLEER. The CDR3 here is CTSSHGRFNEQFF. In DNA form, the CDR3 reads TGCACCAGCAGCCATGGACGATTCAATGAGCAATTCTTC.

Comments on this clonotype: Sequence at one end of the junction differs from germline and may be a read error. V gene TRBV11-3 combines with J gene TRBJ2-2, with D possibly called TRBD1 or TRBD2 (5 bases each). Germline V gives CDR1 SGHNT, CDR2 YENEEA. The CDR3 contains 15 residues. For the CDR3, the DNA is TGTGCTAGCAGCGAATCCGGGGCACGGACCGGGGAGCTGTTTTTT. It specifies CASSESGARTGELFF.

The table lists this clonotype with a few counts. The chain carries TRBV25-1 and TRBJ1-1; 7 positions agree with TRBD1. The germline gives CDR1 MGHDK, CDR2 SYGVNS. J gave up 4 bases and V 5 bases, and 7 bases lay outside the gene matches. This CDR3 has 14 residues. The CDR3 loop is CASSYTGDGTEAFF. The CDR3 nucleotides are TGTGCCAGCAGTTACACAGGGGACGGCACTGAAGCTTTCTTT.

As concerns this clonotype: A junction end diverges from the germline sequence, so it may reflect a read error. The chain combines TRBV4-1 with TRBJ1-5, with D perhaps matching TRBD1 (6 bases). There are 15 residues in the CDR3. Germline V gene data show CDR1 as MGHRA and CDR2 as YSYEKL. The CDR3 protein is CASSQGGTGNQPRHF. DNA of the CDR3: TGCGCCAGCAGTCAAGGGGGGACGGGCAATCAGCCCAGGCATTTT.

CDR3 nucleotide sequence: TGTGCCAGTAGCAAACCCCAAAGAGGGAACACTGAAGCTTTCTTT. It translates to CASSKPQRGNTEAFF. The chain uses TRBV19 and TRBJ1-1; D is unresolved. Germline V gene lookup returns CDR1 LNHDA and CDR2 SQIVND (reference sequence). V shed 6 bases and J shed 1 base, with 15 bases lying between them. There are 15 residues in the CDR3.

The chain joins TRBV4-2 to TRBJ1-2; 9 bases align to TRBD1. V lost 10 bases, J lost 7 bases, and 13 bases stayed unmatched. CDR1 LGHNA and CDR2 YNFKEQ come from the germline V gene. CDR3 length: 14 residues. As DNA, the CDR3 is TGTGCCAATAGCCGAGAACAGGGGGCCGGTGGCTACACCTTC. This gives the protein CANSREQGAGGYTF.

About this clonotype itself: This may arise from a read error, as a much more abundant clone is one base away. The chain employs TRBV5-4 and TRBJ2-1; 7 nucleotides agree with TRBD1. The CDR3 totals 13 residues. Germline V gene lookup returns CDR1 SGHNT and CDR2 YYREEE (reference sequence). Written as DNA, the CDR3 is TGTGCCAGCAGCCGGGACAGAAATAATGAGCACTTCTTC. As protein: CASSRDRNNEHFF. Using reference TRBV5-4 and TRBJ2-1 for the parts outside the CDR3, the full variable domain is ETGVTQSPTHLIKTRGQQVTLRCSSQSGHNTVSWYQQALGQGPQFIFQYYREEENGRGNFPPRFSGLQFPNYSSELNVNALELDDSALYLCASSRDRNNEHFFGPGTRLTVL.

With regard to this clonotype: Possible read error: a much larger clone is one base away. The rearrangement uses TRBV5-6 and TRBJ2-5, with D uncertain. Trimming took off 8 bases at V and 5 bases at J, with 16 bases between the two ends. Germline CDR1 and CDR2: SGHDT and YYEEEE. The CDR3 runs to 13 residues. CDR3 loop: CARSLDTVETQYF. DNA of the CDR3: TGTGCCAGGAGCCTTGACACCGTGGAGACCCAGTACTTC. The full variable domain, rest sourced from reference TRBV5-6 and TRBJ2-5, is DAGVTQSPTHLIKTRGQQVTLRCSPKSGHDTVSWYQQALGQGPQFIFQYYEEEERQRGNFPDRFSGHQFPNYSSELNVNALLLGDSALYLCARSLDTVETQYFGPGTRLLVL.